The rows below give T cell receptor beta chains drawn from one sample of a study of blood T cell repertoires in COVID-19. Assay: immunoSEQ multiplex PCR; the TCRdb copy retains only in-frame clones and omits some. This sample has some 290,000 clones, with 81% found just once. Sequenced sample: peripheral blood. The origin of the receptors is a woman in her sixties or seventies with active or convalescent COVID-19. The CDR3 runs from the conserved cysteine through the conserved F or W. Fields, in order: V gene, J gene, D gene, clone size, CDR3 protein, CDR3 DNA. A D gene is named only where the DNA matches it firmly. Size is stated for part of the rows, as once, few or many counts, or as a class when the clone is expanded.

v_gene: TRBV12-3/TRBV12-4
j_gene: TRBJ2-7
d_gene: NA
abundance: NA
CDR3aa: CASSPRQVHEQYF
CDR3nt: TGTGCCAGCAGTCCCAGACAGGTCCACGAGCAGTACTTC

v_gene: TRBV6-2/TRBV6-3
j_gene: TRBJ2-7
d_gene: TRBD1
abundance: NA
CDR3aa: CASSRTDRGPYEQYF
CDR3nt: TGTGCCAGCAGTCGTACGGACAGGGGTCCCTACGAGCAGTACTTC

v_gene: TRBV19
j_gene: TRBJ1-3
d_gene: NA
abundance: NA
CDR3aa: CASSINRQSGNTIYF
CDR3nt: TGTGCCAGTAGTATCAACAGGCAATCTGGAAACACCATATATTTT

v_gene: TRBV7-8
j_gene: TRBJ1-1
d_gene: NA
abundance: NA
CDR3aa: CASSVRDSAWAEAFF
CDR3nt: TGTGCCAGCAGCGTCCGGGATTCTGCTTGGGCTGAAGCTTTCTTT

v_gene: TRBV9
j_gene: TRBJ1-5
d_gene: NA
abundance: NA
CDR3aa: CASSASGGNQPQHF
CDR3nt: TGTGCCAGCAGCGCATCGGGGGGGAATCAGCCCCAGCATTTT

v_gene: TRBV7-6
j_gene: TRBJ1-2
d_gene: NA
abundance: NA
CDR3aa: CASSLEMGGPYYGYTF
CDR3nt: TGTGCCAGCAGCTTAGAAATGGGGGGACCCTATTATGGCTACACCTTC

v_gene: TRBV3-1/TRBV3-2
j_gene: TRBJ1-2
d_gene: NA
abundance: few
CDR3aa: CASSHRGNGYTF
CDR3nt: TGTGCCAGCAGCCACAGGGGAAACGGCTACACCTTC

v_gene: TRBV7-3
j_gene: TRBJ2-7
d_gene: TRBD2
abundance: NA
CDR3aa: CASSLTVAGGSYEQYF
CDR3nt: TGTGCCAGCAGCTTAACGGTAGCGGGGGGCTCCTACGAGCAGTACTTC

v_gene: TRBV18
j_gene: TRBJ1-6
d_gene: TRBD1
abundance: NA
CDR3aa: CASSPAWTGVGSPLHF
CDR3nt: TGTGCCAGCTCTCCCGCCTGGACAGGGGTTGGTTCACCCCTCCACTTT

v_gene: TRBV27
j_gene: TRBJ1-1
d_gene: TRBD1
abundance: NA
CDR3aa: CASSYDPGGQVAFF
CDR3nt: TGTGCCAGCAGTTACGATCCAGGGGGACAAGTAGCTTTCTTT

v_gene: TRBV15
j_gene: TRBJ2-7
d_gene: TRBD1
abundance: NA
CDR3aa: CATSTGTGPSYEQYF
CDR3nt: TGTGCCACCAGCACGGGGACAGGTCCCTCCTACGAGCAGTACTTC

v_gene: TRBV9
j_gene: TRBJ2-1
d_gene: NA
abundance: NA
CDR3aa: CASSVLGVSSYNEQFF
CDR3nt: TGTGCCAGCAGCGTTCTCGGGGTCTCATCCTACAATGAGCAGTTCTTC

v_gene: TRBV7-9
j_gene: TRBJ2-3
d_gene: TRBD1
abundance: NA
CDR3aa: CASSLGQGAGVVVTDTQYF
CDR3nt: TGTGCCAGCAGCTTGGGACAGGGGGCCGGGGTGGTGGTGACAGATACGCAGTATTTT

v_gene: TRBV7-9
j_gene: TRBJ2-2
d_gene: TRBD1
abundance: NA
CDR3aa: CASSGAGGQIGELFF
CDR3nt: TGTGCCAGCAGCGGAGCAGGGGGCCAGATCGGGGAGCTGTTTTTT

v_gene: TRBV30
j_gene: TRBJ1-6
d_gene: NA
abundance: NA
CDR3aa: CAWRGGTGNSPLHF
CDR3nt: TGTGCCTGGAGAGGGGGAACAGGGAATTCACCCCTCCACTTT

v_gene: TRBV19
j_gene: TRBJ1-2
d_gene: NA
abundance: NA
CDR3aa: CASSISAGRAYGYTF
CDR3nt: TGTGCCAGTAGTATTTCGGCTGGCAGGGCGTATGGCTACACCTTC

v_gene: TRBV6-2/TRBV6-3
j_gene: TRBJ2-7
d_gene: TRBD1
abundance: NA
CDR3aa: CASRPTGDGSYEQYF
CDR3nt: TGTGCCAGCAGGCCTACAGGGGACGGGTCCTACGAGCAGTACTTC

v_gene: TRBV6-5
j_gene: TRBJ1-2
d_gene: NA
abundance: NA
CDR3aa: CASSSPRGAYGYTF
CDR3nt: TGTGCCAGCAGTTCCCCCCGGGGAGCCTATGGCTACACCTTC

v_gene: TRBV7-2
j_gene: TRBJ2-1
d_gene: TRBD2
abundance: NA
CDR3aa: CASSLMGLAVADEQFF
CDR3nt: TGTGCCAGCAGCTTAATGGGACTAGCGGTAGCCGATGAGCAGTTCTTC

v_gene: TRBV15
j_gene: TRBJ2-3
d_gene: TRBD1
abundance: once
CDR3aa: CATSNPGQGYPDTQYF
CDR3nt: TGTGCCACCAGCAACCCGGGACAGGGGTATCCAGATACGCAGTATTTT

v_gene: TRBV4-1
j_gene: TRBJ1-2
d_gene: NA
abundance: NA
CDR3aa: CASSQDPSLWGPYTF
CDR3nt: TGCGCCAGCAGCCAAGATCCCTCGCTCTGGGGGCCCTACACCTTC

v_gene: TRBV7-2
j_gene: TRBJ2-7
d_gene: NA
abundance: NA
CDR3aa: CASSGLGGYEQYF
CDR3nt: TGTGCCAGCAGCGGTCTAGGAGGGTACGAGCAGTACTTC

v_gene: TRBV24-1
j_gene: TRBJ1-5
d_gene: TRBD1
abundance: once
CDR3aa: CATSDRGPYSNQPQHF
CDR3nt: TGTGCCACCAGTGACAGGGGGCCCTATAGCAATCAGCCCCAGCATTTT

v_gene: TRBV7-2
j_gene: TRBJ1-2
d_gene: NA
abundance: NA
CDR3aa: CASSSSRTANYGYTF
CDR3nt: TGTGCCAGCAGCTCCTCCCGGACAGCTAACTATGGCTACACCTTC

v_gene: TRBV12-3/TRBV12-4
j_gene: TRBJ1-1
d_gene: NA
abundance: NA
CDR3aa: CASRTWRDTEAFF
CDR3nt: TGTGCCAGCAGGACCTGGAGGGACACTGAAGCTTTCTTT

v_gene: TRBV20-1
j_gene: TRBJ2-5
d_gene: NA
abundance: NA
CDR3aa: CSASGQGRKTQYF
CDR3nt: TGCAGTGCTAGTGGTCAGGGAAGGAAGACCCAGTACTTC

v_gene: TRBV2
j_gene: TRBJ2-1
d_gene: TRBD2
abundance: few
CDR3aa: CASRRGLATGNEQFF
CDR3nt: TGTGCCAGCAGGCGGGGACTAGCAACGGGCAATGAGCAGTTCTTC

v_gene: TRBV6-1
j_gene: TRBJ1-2
d_gene: NA
abundance: NA
CDR3aa: CASSEEEGMGYTF
CDR3nt: TGTGCCAGCAGTGAAGAGGAGGGGATGGGCTACACCTTC

v_gene: TRBV6-4
j_gene: TRBJ2-5
d_gene: TRBD2
abundance: NA
CDR3aa: CASSDRGLAGNQETQYF
CDR3nt: TGTGCCAGCAGTGACAGGGGACTAGCGGGGAACCAAGAGACCCAGTACTTC

v_gene: TRBV19
j_gene: TRBJ1-1
d_gene: NA
abundance: NA
CDR3aa: CASTLSRNTEAFF
CDR3nt: TGTGCCAGTACTCTATCTCGTAACACTGAAGCTTTCTTT

v_gene: TRBV6-5
j_gene: TRBJ2-7
d_gene: NA
abundance: few
CDR3aa: CASSIFSGNYEQYF
CDR3nt: TGTGCCAGCAGCATTTTCTCGGGGAACTACGAGCAGTACTTC

v_gene: TRBV4-3
j_gene: TRBJ1-3
d_gene: NA
abundance: NA
CDR3aa: CASSQVRQIVSGNTIYF
CDR3nt: TGCGCCAGCAGCCAAGTACGACAGATAGTCTCTGGAAACACCATATATTTT

v_gene: TRBV5-1
j_gene: TRBJ1-6
d_gene: TRBD1
abundance: NA
CDR3aa: CASTNPGQGTYNSPLHF
CDR3nt: TGCGCCAGCACCAACCCGGGACAGGGCACCTATAATTCACCCCTCCACTTT

v_gene: TRBV10-3
j_gene: TRBJ2-1
d_gene: TRBD2
abundance: NA
CDR3aa: CAIAGTSSDEQFF
CDR3nt: TGTGCCATTGCCGGGACTAGTAGCGATGAGCAGTTCTTC

v_gene: TRBV13
j_gene: TRBJ2-1
d_gene: NA
abundance: once
CDR3aa: CASSLDGYNEQFF
CDR3nt: TGTGCCAGCAGCTTAGACGGGTACAATGAGCAGTTCTTC

v_gene: TRBV28
j_gene: TRBJ2-1
d_gene: NA
abundance: NA
CDR3aa: CASSFPLLKAVTYNEQFF
CDR3nt: TGTGCCAGCAGTTTCCCCTTGTTGAAAGCGGTTACCTACAATGAGCAGTTCTTC

v_gene: TRBV28
j_gene: TRBJ1-1
d_gene: NA
abundance: NA
CDR3aa: CAQGFRNDTEAFF
CDR3nt: TGTGCGCAGGGGTTCAGGAATGACACTGAAGCTTTCTTT

v_gene: TRBV9
j_gene: TRBJ2-7
d_gene: TRBD2
abundance: NA
CDR3aa: CASSVVAGLSYEQYF
CDR3nt: TGTGCCAGCAGCGTAGTGGCGGGACTAAGCTACGAGCAGTACTTC

v_gene: TRBV5-4
j_gene: TRBJ2-1
d_gene: TRBD2
abundance: few
CDR3aa: CASSLGTSRVLHNEQFF
CDR3nt: TGTGCCAGCAGCTTGGGGACTAGTCGTGTTCTCCACAATGAGCAGTTCTTC

v_gene: TRBV27
j_gene: TRBJ2-1
d_gene: TRBD2
abundance: NA
CDR3aa: CASSALAGGINEQFF
CDR3nt: TGTGCCAGCAGTGCCCTAGCGGGGGGGATAAATGAGCAGTTCTTC

v_gene: TRBV2
j_gene: TRBJ2-7
d_gene: TRBD1
abundance: NA
CDR3aa: CASRQSRDSPYEQYF
CDR3nt: TGTGCCAGCAGGCAGTCCCGGGACAGCCCCTACGAGCAGTACTTC

v_gene: TRBV7-2
j_gene: TRBJ1-2
d_gene: TRBD1
abundance: few
CDR3aa: CASSSRGNYGYTF
CDR3nt: TGTGCCAGCAGCTCCAGGGGGAACTATGGCTACACCTTC

v_gene: TRBV19
j_gene: TRBJ1-2
d_gene: NA
abundance: NA
CDR3aa: CASSTLVEPSGAGYTF
CDR3nt: TGTGCCAGTAGTACCCTCGTAGAACCTTCCGGTGCTGGCTACACCTTC

v_gene: TRBV11-2
j_gene: TRBJ1-2
d_gene: TRBD1
abundance: NA
CDR3aa: CASSLDRGRRGYTF
CDR3nt: TGTGCCAGCAGCTTAGACAGGGGGCGACGGGGCTACACCTTC

v_gene: TRBV18
j_gene: TRBJ1-1
d_gene: NA
abundance: NA
CDR3aa: CASSPGTRNTEAFF
CDR3nt: TGTGCCAGCTCACCAGGGACAAGGAACACTGAAGCTTTCTTT

v_gene: TRBV4-1
j_gene: TRBJ1-2
d_gene: NA
abundance: NA
CDR3aa: CASSQVVGGYTF
CDR3nt: TGCGCCAGCAGCCAAGTCGTCGGGGGCTACACCTTC

v_gene: TRBV10-2
j_gene: TRBJ1-2
d_gene: TRBD1
abundance: NA
CDR3aa: CASSEPTGVGTF
CDR3nt: TGCGCCAGCAGTGAGCCGACAGGGGTGGGGACCTTC

v_gene: TRBV19
j_gene: TRBJ1-2
d_gene: NA
abundance: many
CDR3aa: CASNQGLANYGYTF
CDR3nt: TGTGCCAGTAATCAGGGGTTGGCTAACTATGGCTACACCTTC

v_gene: TRBV9
j_gene: TRBJ1-3
d_gene: NA
abundance: NA
CDR3aa: CASSVGQASSGNTIYF
CDR3nt: TGTGCCAGCAGCGTAGGACAGGCGAGCTCTGGAAACACCATATATTTT

v_gene: TRBV5-4
j_gene: TRBJ2-7
d_gene: NA
abundance: NA
CDR3aa: CASSLYQGSYEQYF
CDR3nt: TGTGCCAGCAGCTTGTATCAGGGATCCTACGAGCAGTACTTC

v_gene: TRBV6-5
j_gene: TRBJ2-5
d_gene: NA
abundance: NA
CDR3aa: CASGRGKETQYF
CDR3nt: TGTGCCAGCGGAAGGGGGAAGGAGACCCAGTACTTC

v_gene: TRBV7-2
j_gene: TRBJ2-5
d_gene: TRBD2
abundance: NA
CDR3aa: CASSLDFRGGGETQYF
CDR3nt: TGTGCCAGCAGCTTAGATTTCCGGGGGGGCGGAGAGACCCAGTACTTC

v_gene: TRBV5-6
j_gene: TRBJ2-1
d_gene: TRBD1
abundance: few
CDR3aa: CASSWDRVSSYNEQFF
CDR3nt: TGTGCCAGCAGCTGGGACAGGGTTAGCTCCTACAATGAGCAGTTCTTC

v_gene: TRBV7-2
j_gene: TRBJ2-7
d_gene: NA
abundance: NA
CDR3aa: CASSSSSGGLYEQYF
CDR3nt: TGTGCCAGCAGCTCCTCATCCGGGGGGCTCTACGAGCAGTACTTC

v_gene: TRBV6-1
j_gene: TRBJ1-1
d_gene: NA
abundance: NA
CDR3aa: CASTYGDTEAFF
CDR3nt: TGTGCCAGCACCTACGGGGACACTGAAGCTTTCTTT

v_gene: TRBV5-1
j_gene: TRBJ1-6
d_gene: TRBD1
abundance: NA
CDR3aa: CASSTRQGPESPLHF
CDR3nt: TGCGCCAGCAGCACCCGACAGGGACCTGAATCACCCCTCCACTTT

v_gene: TRBV3-1/TRBV3-2
j_gene: TRBJ2-1
d_gene: NA
abundance: NA
CDR3aa: CASSQGLTGEGYNEQFF
CDR3nt: TGTGCCAGCAGCCAAGGTTTGACGGGGGAAGGGTACAATGAGCAGTTCTTC

v_gene: TRBV10-3
j_gene: TRBJ2-1
d_gene: TRBD1
abundance: NA
CDR3aa: CATQDRDSINEQFF
CDR3nt: TGTGCCACCCAAGACAGGGATTCAATCAATGAGCAGTTCTTC